One and the same sample provided the 26 T cell receptor beta chains below, sequenced in a study of blood T cell repertoires in COVID-19. Some clones are missing from TCRdb's copy, which holds only in-frame ones; the method was immunoSEQ multiplex PCR. Here the sample spans approximately 230,000 clones, more than 75% being singletons. Sample: PBMCs or T cells enriched from blood (not recorded which). Source of these receptors: a man between 18 and 35 years old who had recovered from COVID-19.

The chain joins TRBV19 to TRBJ2-1; TRBD1 matches 12 bases. The CDR3 covers 16 residues. After removal of 3 bases from V and 7 bases from J, the junction contained 7 bases not matched to a gene. Germline-derived CDR1 and CDR2 are LNHDA and SQIVND (reference sequence). The CDR3: CASSIVGTGGLNEQFF. The CDR3 bases are TGTGCCAGTAGTATCGTTGGGACAGGGGGCTTGAATGAGCAGTTCTTC.

This rearrangement joins TRBV28 to TRBJ1-3, with 10 nucleotides matching TRBD1. Germline CDR1 and CDR2: MDHEN and SYDVKM. V lost 4 bases and J lost 1; bases outside the gene matches: 10. The CDR3 loop spans 18 amino acids. CDR3 coding DNA: TGTGCCAGCAGTTCCCCACGGACAGGGGGACCTTCTGGAAACACCATATATTTT. It yields the protein CASSSPRTGGPSGNTIYF.

This chain joins TRBV19 and TRBJ1-5; a weak D match, TRBD1 (5 bases). Between the trimmed V and J ends, which lost 6 bases and 5 bases, there was a span of 11 bases. The CDR3 consists of 13 residues. The germline CDR1 and CDR2 sequences are LNHDA and SQIVND (reference sequence). Here the CDR3 DNA reads TGTGCCAGTAGATTCGGGGGAGATCAGCCCCAGCATTTT. This encodes CASRFGGDQPQHF.

The chain joins TRBV18 to TRBJ1-4; maybe TRBD1 (5 bases). This CDR3 spans 14 amino acids. Deletions cut 4 bases from V and 4 bases from J, with 10 bases between. Looked up from germline, CDR1 is KGHSH and CDR2 is LQKENI. CDR3 DNA sequence: TGTGCCAGCTCACGCACAGGTGGTAATGAAAAACTGTTTTTT. Translating it yields CASSRTGGNEKLFF. Together with reference TRBV18 and TRBJ1-4, the CDR3 gives the full variable domain: NAGVMQNPRHLVRRRGQEARLRCSPMKGHSHVYWYRQLPEEGLKFMVYLQKENIIDESGMPKERFSAEFPKEGPSILRIQQVVRGDSAAYFCASSRTGGNEKLFFGSGTQLSVL.

The chain has TRBV7-2 and TRBJ1-1; D remains ambiguous. CDR3 size: 14 residues. Germline assignment: CDR1 SGHTA and CDR2 FQGNSA. Trimming stripped 2 bases from V and 2 bases from J, with 9 bases between. The CDR3 protein is CASSLSVLNTEAFF. In DNA form, the CDR3 reads TGTGCCAGCAGCTTATCAGTCTTAAACACTGAAGCTTTCTTT.

The V call is TRBV7-8, the J call TRBJ1-2, with D uncertain. The CDR3 loop spans 14 amino acids. Looked up from germline, CDR1 is SGHVS and CDR2 is FQNEAQ. V was trimmed by 2 bases and J by 10 bases, leaving 17 bases between them. The CDR3 region has the DNA TGTGCCAGCAGCTTACTTGTCTCCCGGGGAGCCTACACCTTC. This sequence encodes CASSLLVSRGAYTF.

The V call is TRBV2, the J call TRBJ1-6; 12 nucleotides line up with TRBD1. The germline gives CDR1 SNHLY, CDR2 FYNNEI. V shed 3 bases, J shed 9 bases, and the junction held 15 bases outside the gene matches. The length of the CDR3 is 19 residues. As DNA, the CDR3 is TGTGCCAGCAGTGATCCTTTTTCGGGGACAGGGGGCGCGAGTTCACCCCTCCACTTT. Amino acids: CASSDPFSGTGGASSPLHF.

The rearrangement joins TRBV2 to TRBJ1-1, with TRBD1 matching 7 bases. The CDR3 sequence is 16 residues long. V trimming: 5 bases; J trimming: 5 bases; junction bases outside the gene matches: 14. CDR1 SNHLY and CDR2 FYNNEI come from the germline V gene. CDR3 sequence: CASSPRGRVGMTEAFF. In DNA form, the CDR3 reads TGTGCCAGCAGTCCGAGGGGGCGCGTCGGTATGACTGAAGCTTTCTTT.

The V call is TRBV7-2, the J call TRBJ2-4; D not resolved. The CDR3 runs to 13 residues. The V end lost 4 bases, the J end lost 9 bases, and 13 bases lay between the germline ends. Germline lookup yields CDR1 SGHTA and CDR2 FQGNSA. The CDR3 reads CASSSSRPGIQYF. The DNA for the CDR3 is TGTGCCAGCAGCTCGTCCCGACCGGGCATTCAGTACTTC.

This clone occurred many times. This chain joins TRBV3-1 (or the pseudogene TRBV3-2) and TRBJ2-5; TRBD2 matches at 10 bases. Per the germline V gene, CDR1 is LGHDT and CDR2 is YNNKEL (reference sequence). Trimming cost V 3 bases and J 5 bases; bases outside gene matches: 6. The CDR3 runs 15 residues. CDR3 sequence: CASSHSLAGEETQYF. DNA of the CDR3: TGTGCCAGCAGCCATTCTCTAGCGGGGGAGGAGACCCAGTACTTC.

This clone was seen more than once but under ten times. This sequence joins TRBV7-8 and TRBJ2-5, with 10 bases aligning to TRBD1. Germline CDR1 and CDR2: SGHVS and FQNEAQ. After removal of 5 bases from V and 6 bases from J, the junction contained 6 bases not matched to a gene. The CDR3 sequence is 14 residues long. The CDR3 DNA is TGTGCCAGCAGCGGCCCGGGACAGGGGAAGACCCAGTACTTC. Protein product: CASSGPGQGKTQYF.

This clone was counted once. The CDR3 loop reads CASSVGLGLVGYTF. The CDR3 DNA is TGTGCCAGCAGCGTGGGGCTGGGGTTAGTTGGCTACACCTTC. V and J are TRBV9 and TRBJ1-2; D possibly corresponds to TRBD1 (5 bases). With 2 bases removed from V and 7 bases from J, the gap between germline ends came to 15 bases. Germline CDR1 reads SGDLS; CDR2 reads YYNGEE. The CDR3 spans 14 residues.

The chain couples TRBV4-1 to TRBJ2-7; 8 nucleotides match TRBD1. CDR1 is MGHRA and CDR2 is YSYEKL in the germline V gene. The CDR3 is 15 amino acids. The junction had 5 bases not matched to a gene; V was cut back by 0 bases and J by 4 bases. DNA of the CDR3: TGCGCCAGCAGCCAAGAGCACAGGGGGTCGTACGAGCAGTACTTC. Its translation: CASSQEHRGSYEQYF.

V gene TRBV15 combines with J gene TRBJ2-1; 10 nucleotides agree with TRBD2. This CDR3 comprises 15 residues. Germline CDR1 and CDR2: LNHNV and YYDKDF (reference sequence). Trimming removed 6 bases from V and 4 bases from J; junction bases left unmatched: 6. CDR3 sequence: CATSPRTSGYNEQFF. DNA of the CDR3: TGTGCCACCAGTCCCCGGACTAGCGGATACAATGAGCAGTTCTTC.

The chain recombines TRBV28 with TRBJ2-2, with 7 bases that match TRBD2. The CDR3 contains 16 residues. Germline-derived CDR1 and CDR2 are MDHEN and SYDVKM. V was pared by 2 bases and J by 6 bases, with 9 bases of the junction left unmatched. The CDR3 region is CASSLVGRLAPGELFF. For the CDR3, the DNA is TGTGCCAGCAGTTTAGTTGGTCGACTAGCTCCCGGGGAGCTGTTTTTT.

The chain uses TRBV5-6 and TRBJ1-1, with TRBD1 identical over 7 bases. The J segment lost 4 bases and the V segment lost 4 bases, leaving 4 bases of the junction unmatched. The length of the CDR3 is 13 residues. Germline V gene data show CDR1 as SGHDT and CDR2 as YYEEEE. The CDR3 region has the DNA TGTGCCAGCAGCCTTCGACAGGGCACTGAAGCTTTCTTT. It specifies CASSLRQGTEAFF.

The chain joins TRBV27 to TRBJ2-6; a possible D gene is TRBD2 (5 bases). The CDR3 is made up of 16 amino acids. Germline assignment: CDR1 MNHEY and CDR2 SMNVEV (reference sequence). V lost 2 bases and J 3 bases, leaving 11 bases between the germline ends. CDR3 protein: CASSLRARGGANVLTF. The CDR3 DNA follows: TGTGCCAGCAGTTTACGAGCCCGGGGTGGGGCCAACGTCCTGACTTTC. The whole variable domain, filled in from reference TRBV27 and TRBJ2-6, reads EAQVTQNPRYLITVTGKKLTVTCSQNMNHEYMSWYRQDPGLGLRQIYYSMNVEVTDKGDVPEGYKVSRKEKRNFPLILESPSPNQTSLYFCASSLRARGGANVLTFGAGSRLTVL.

The rearrangement joins TRBV18 to TRBJ2-2; 11 bases match TRBD1. V gave up 0 bases and J gave up 7 bases; unmatched junction bases: 4. Germline CDR1 KGHSH, CDR2 LQKENI. The CDR3 spans 16 residues. The CDR3 nucleotides are TGTGCCAGCTCACCACCTGGACAGGGGGCAGGCGGGGAGCTGTTTTTT. As protein: CASSPPGQGAGGELFF. Combining the CDR3 with reference TRBV18 and TRBJ2-2 gives the whole variable domain NAGVMQNPRHLVRRRGQEARLRCSPMKGHSHVYWYRQLPEEGLKFMVYLQKENIIDESGMPKERFSAEFPKEGPSILRIQQVVRGDSAAYFCASSPPGQGAGGELFFGEGSRLTVL.

V and J are TRBV7-8 and TRBJ1-4; a possible D gene is TRBD1 (5 bases). Germline CDR1 SGHVS, CDR2 FQNEAQ. This CDR3 is built from 15 residues. V lost 5 bases to trimming and J lost 13 bases, with 23 bases between them. The CDR3 spells CASSPLAGQGVGLFF. CDR3 DNA sequence: TGTGCCAGCAGCCCCCTTGCCGGACAAGGGGTTGGACTGTTTTTT. Together with reference TRBV7-8 and TRBJ1-4, the CDR3 gives the full variable domain: GAGVSQSPRYKVAKRGQDVALRCDPISGHVSLFWYQQALGQGPEFLTYFQNEAQLDKSGLPSDRFFAERPEGSVSTLKIQRTQQEDSAVYLCASSPLAGQGVGLFFGSGTQLSVL.

CDR3 DNA sequence: TGTGCCAGCAGTTCGGGAGGACAGGGGAACACTGAAGCTTTCTTT. It yields the protein CASSSGGQGNTEAFF. The chain uses TRBV28 and TRBJ1-1, with TRBD1 matching 8 bases. Germline CDR1 MDHEN, CDR2 SYDVKM. The CDR3 is 15 residues long. V dropped 4 bases and J dropped 1; count of bases not matched to a gene: 5.

This clone has a handful of counts. The V call is TRBV19, the J call TRBJ1-6; 8 bases are shared with TRBD1. The V gene's germline CDR1 is LNHDA and CDR2 SQIVND (reference sequence). Trimming cost V 3 bases and J 6 bases; bases outside gene matches: 4. This CDR3 contains 15 residues. Here the CDR3 DNA reads TGTGCCAGTAGTATGATGGGACAGGTTAATTCACCCCTCCACTTT. It yields the protein CASSMMGQVNSPLHF.

The chain couples TRBV25-1 to TRBJ2-6; no clear D gene. Germline assignment: CDR1 MGHDK and CDR2 SYGVNS. Between the trimmed V and J ends, which lost 1 base and 4 bases, there was a span of 11 bases. CDR3 length: 16 residues. The CDR3 bases are TGTGCCAGCAGTGAATCCCTGGGCTCAGGGGCCAACGTCCTGACTTTC. This gives the protein CASSESLGSGANVLTF.

J is TRBJ2-1 and V is TRBV12-3 or TRBV12-4; TRBD2 matches at 8 bases. The length of the CDR3 is 13 residues. Losses at the gene ends were 6 bases for V and 8 bases for J; bases not matched to a gene: 6. The CDR3, as DNA: TGTGCCAGCAGAAGCGGGGGTTCGGATGAGCAGTTCTTC. Translation: CASRSGGSDEQFF.

This clone showed up just a few times. CDR3 nucleotides: TGCAGCGTTGTTCTAGATAATACTGAAGCTTTCTTT. It specifies CSVVLDNTEAFF. The chain employs TRBV29-1 and TRBJ1-1; D is undetermined. V gave up 4 bases and J gave up 5 bases, with 11 bases separating them. Germline loops: CDR1 SQVTM, CDR2 ANQGSEA. CDR3 size: 12 residues.

The chain carries TRBV28 and TRBJ2-3, with D possibly being TRBD1 (6 bases). The CDR3 is 16 residues long. V gave up 8 bases and J gave up 4 bases, with 22 bases separating them. Germline CDR1 reads MDHEN; CDR2 reads SYDVKM. The CDR3 DNA sequence: TGTGCCAGCTTCTCAGGGGCGATAGGTGTCGCAGATACGCAGTATTTT. Protein sequence: CASFSGAIGVADTQYF.

This clone occurred a few times. Within the sample, other DNA sequences also encode this same CDR3. The chain has TRBV20-1 and TRBJ2-7; 7 bases map to TRBD1. The CDR3 consists of 11 residues. CDR1 and CDR2 (germline): DFQATT, SNEGSKA (reference sequence). The V and J ends lost 5 bases and 3 bases, in that order; junction bases with no gene match: 1. CDR3 bases: TGCAGTGCTTGGGACAGCTACGAGCAGTACTTC. It translates to CSAWDSYEQYF.